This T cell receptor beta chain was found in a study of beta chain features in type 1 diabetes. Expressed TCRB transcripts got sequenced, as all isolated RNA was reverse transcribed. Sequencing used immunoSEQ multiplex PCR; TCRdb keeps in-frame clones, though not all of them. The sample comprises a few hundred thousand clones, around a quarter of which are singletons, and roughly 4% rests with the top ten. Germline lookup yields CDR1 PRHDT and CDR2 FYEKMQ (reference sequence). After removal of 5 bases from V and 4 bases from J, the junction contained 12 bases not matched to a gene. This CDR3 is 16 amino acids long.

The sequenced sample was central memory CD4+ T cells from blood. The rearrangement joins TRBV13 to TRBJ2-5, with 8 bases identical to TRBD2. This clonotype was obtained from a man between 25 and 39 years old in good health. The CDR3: CASSLRGGHLAETQYF. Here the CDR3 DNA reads TGTGCCAGCAGCCTCCGGGGGGGGCATCTAGCAGAGACCCAGTACTTC.